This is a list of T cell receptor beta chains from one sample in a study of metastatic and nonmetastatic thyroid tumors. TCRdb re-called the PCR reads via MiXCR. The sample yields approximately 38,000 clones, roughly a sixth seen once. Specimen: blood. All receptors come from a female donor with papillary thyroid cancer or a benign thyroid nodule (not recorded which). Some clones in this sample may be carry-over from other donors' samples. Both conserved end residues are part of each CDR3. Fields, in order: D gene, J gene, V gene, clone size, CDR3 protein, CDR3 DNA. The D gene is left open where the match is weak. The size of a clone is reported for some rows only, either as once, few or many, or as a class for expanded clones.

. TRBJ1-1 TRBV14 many CASSHMLNTEAFF TGTGCCAGCAGCCACATGCTGAACACTGAAGCTTTCTTT
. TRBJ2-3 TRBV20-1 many CSAPTGVGMDTQYF TGCAGTGCCCCGACTGGGGTAGGCATGGATACGCAGTATTTT
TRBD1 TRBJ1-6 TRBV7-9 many CASSLRQGGNSPLHF TGTGCCAGCAGCCTACGACAGGGAGGTAATTCACCCCTCCACTTT
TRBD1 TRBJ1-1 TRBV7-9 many CASSLTGQGGEGTEAFF TGTGCCAGCAGCTTAACGGGACAGGGGGGCGAGGGCACTGAAGCTTTCTTT
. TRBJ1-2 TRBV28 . CASSSAPENGYTF TGTGCCAGCAGTTCCGCTCCCGAAAATGGCTACACCTTC
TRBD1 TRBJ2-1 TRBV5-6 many CASSLGDRENEQFF TGTGCCAGCAGCTTAGGGGACAGGGAGAATGAGCAGTTCTTC
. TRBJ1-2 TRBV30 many CAWGNTGTVYGYTF TGTGCCTGGGGGAACACCGGGACGGTCTATGGCTACACCTTC
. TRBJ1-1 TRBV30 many CAWLRGREAFF TGTGCCTGGCTCAGGGGACGAGAAGCTTTCTTT
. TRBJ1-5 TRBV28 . CASSLGPGVGNQPQHF TGTGCCAGCAGTTTGGGGCCAGGGGTCGGCAATCAGCCCCAGCATTTT
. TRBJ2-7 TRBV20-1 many CSARGMLGYEQYF TGCAGTGCTAGGGGTATGTTAGGCTACGAGCAGTACTTC
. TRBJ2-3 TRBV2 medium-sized CASSEDGSWGDTQYF TGTGCCAGCAGTGAAGACGGCTCCTGGGGGGATACGCAGTATTTT
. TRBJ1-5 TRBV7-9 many CASSRDSNQPQHF TGTGCCAGCAGCCGGGACAGCAATCAGCCCCAGCATTTT
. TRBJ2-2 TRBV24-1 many CATSDSIPSRGEPNTGELFF TGTGCCACCAGTGACTCAATTCCTAGCAGAGGGGAGCCGAACACCGGGGAGCTGTTTTTT
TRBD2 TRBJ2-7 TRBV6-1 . CASSPSGGYYEQYF TGTGCCAGCAGCCCTAGCGGGGGTTACTACGAGCAGTACTTC
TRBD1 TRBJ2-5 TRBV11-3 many CASSHTGQGRGETQYF TGTGCCAGCAGCCACACAGGACAGGGAAGGGGAGAGACCCAGTACTTC
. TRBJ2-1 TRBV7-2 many CASSSYYYNEQFF TGTGCCAGCAGCTCGTACTACTACAATGAGCAGTTCTTC
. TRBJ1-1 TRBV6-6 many CASSYARPFGGSDPSNTEAFF TGTGCCAGCAGTTACGCACGCCCGTTCGGAGGGTCCGACCCCTCGAACACTGAAGCTTTCTTT
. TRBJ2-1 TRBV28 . CASSLGLGDEQFF TGTGCCAGCAGCTTAGGATTGGGGGATGAGCAGTTCTTC